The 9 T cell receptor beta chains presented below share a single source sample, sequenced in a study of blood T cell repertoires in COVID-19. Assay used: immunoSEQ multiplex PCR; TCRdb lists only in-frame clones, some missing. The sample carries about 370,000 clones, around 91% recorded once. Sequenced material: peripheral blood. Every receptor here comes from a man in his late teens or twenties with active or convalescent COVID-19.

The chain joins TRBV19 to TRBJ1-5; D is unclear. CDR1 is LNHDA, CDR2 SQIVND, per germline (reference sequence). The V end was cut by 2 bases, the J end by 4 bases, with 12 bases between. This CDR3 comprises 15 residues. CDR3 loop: CASSIFTIENQPQHF. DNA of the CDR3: TGTGCCAGTAGTATATTCACTATAGAAAATCAGCCCCAGCATTTT.

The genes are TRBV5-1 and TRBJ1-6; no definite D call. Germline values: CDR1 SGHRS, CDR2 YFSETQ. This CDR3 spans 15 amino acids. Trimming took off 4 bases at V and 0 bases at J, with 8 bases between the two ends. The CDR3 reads CASSPQSSYNSPLHF. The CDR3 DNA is TGCGCCAGCAGCCCACAGAGCTCCTATAATTCACCCCTCCACTTT.

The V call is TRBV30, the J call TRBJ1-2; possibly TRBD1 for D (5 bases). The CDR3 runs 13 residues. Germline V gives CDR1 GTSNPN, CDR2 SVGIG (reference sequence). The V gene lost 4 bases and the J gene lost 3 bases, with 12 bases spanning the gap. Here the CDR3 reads CAWIGVFDYGYTF. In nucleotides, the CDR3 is TGTGCCTGGATAGGGGTTTTTGACTATGGCTACACCTTC.

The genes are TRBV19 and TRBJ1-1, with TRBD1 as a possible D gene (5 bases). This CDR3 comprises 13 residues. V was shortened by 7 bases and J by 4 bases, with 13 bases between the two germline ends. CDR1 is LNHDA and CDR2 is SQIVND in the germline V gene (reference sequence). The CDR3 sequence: CASTGVTGTEAFF. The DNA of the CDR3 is TGTGCCAGTACGGGGGTAACGGGCACTGAAGCTTTCTTT.

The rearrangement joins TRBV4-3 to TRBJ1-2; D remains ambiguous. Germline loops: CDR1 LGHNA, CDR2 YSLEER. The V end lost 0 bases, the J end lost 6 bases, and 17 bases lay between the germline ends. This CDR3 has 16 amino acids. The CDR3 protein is CASSQDRGREVDGYTF. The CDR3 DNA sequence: TGCGCCAGCAGCCAAGACCGGGGTAGGGAAGTGGATGGCTACACCTTC.

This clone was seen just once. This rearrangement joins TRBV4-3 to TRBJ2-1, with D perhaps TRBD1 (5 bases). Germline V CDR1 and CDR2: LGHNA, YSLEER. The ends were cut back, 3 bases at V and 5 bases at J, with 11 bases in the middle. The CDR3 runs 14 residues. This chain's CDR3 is CASSQGTGNNEQFF. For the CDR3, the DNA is TGCGCCAGCAGCCAGGGTACAGGTAACAATGAGCAGTTCTTC.

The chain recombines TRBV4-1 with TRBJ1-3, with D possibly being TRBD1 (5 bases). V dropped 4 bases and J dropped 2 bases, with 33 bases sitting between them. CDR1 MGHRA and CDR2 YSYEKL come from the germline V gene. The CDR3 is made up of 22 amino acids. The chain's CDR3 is CASSPILGAGSTMFEPGNTIYF. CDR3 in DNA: TGCGCCAGCAGCCCCATCCTCGGGGCGGGATCGACAATGTTTGAGCCTGGAAACACCATATATTTT.

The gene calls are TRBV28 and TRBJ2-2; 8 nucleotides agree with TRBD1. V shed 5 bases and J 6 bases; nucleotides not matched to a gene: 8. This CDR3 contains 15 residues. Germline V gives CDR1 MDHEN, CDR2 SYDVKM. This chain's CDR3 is CASSTRTGRSGELFF. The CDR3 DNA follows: TGTGCCAGCAGTACCCGGACAGGGCGGTCCGGGGAGCTGTTTTTT.

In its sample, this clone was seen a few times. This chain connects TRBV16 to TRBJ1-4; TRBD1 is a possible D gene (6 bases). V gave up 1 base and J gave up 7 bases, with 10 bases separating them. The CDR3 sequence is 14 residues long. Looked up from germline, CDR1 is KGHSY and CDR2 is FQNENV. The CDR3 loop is CASSQWGHGEKLFF. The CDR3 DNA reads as TGTGCCAGCAGCCAATGGGGGCATGGTGAAAAACTGTTTTTT. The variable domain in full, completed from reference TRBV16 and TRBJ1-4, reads GEEVAQTPKHLVRGEGQKAKLYCAPIKGHSYVFWYQQVLKNEFKFLISFQNENVFDETGMPKERFSAKCLPNSPCSLEIQATKLEDSAVYFCASSQWGHGEKLFFGSGTQLSVL.